This T cell receptor (beta chain) was sequenced in a study of spatial heterogeneity in lung cancer. Broader study findings: Intratumoral expanded alpha and beta TCR counts were found to track tumor mutation counts. Nonsynonymous mutations, ubiquitous and regional, were tracked respectively by counts of ubiquitous and regional expanded TCRs.

The time point is: sample taken at primary tumor resection. On this clonotype: Its matching antigen is unknown.

MiXCR was run by TCRdb on the 5' RACE reads, yielding one entry per CDR3 protein. This sample carries more than 20,000 distinct CDR3 sequences, 2.5% to 3% of them seen once, and the ten largest clones take 7.7%. CDR3 length: 17 residues. The V gene end was trimmed by 4 bases and the J gene end by 7 bases; junction bases not matched to a gene: 10. CDR1 is SGHVS and CDR2 is FNYEAQ in the germline V gene. The source of this sequence is a male donor with early-stage non-small cell lung cancer. This material consisted of lung tumor tissue, taken at surgery. The chain links TRBV7-6 to TRBJ2-1; 13 bases are a match to TRBD2. CDR3: CASSSNAGLAGINEQFF. The CDR3 region has the DNA TGTGCCAGCAGCTCCAACGCGGGACTAGCGGGGATTAATGAGCAGTTCTTC.